This T cell receptor beta chain was recorded in a study of cytomegalovirus exposure and HLA in healthy donors. As for the study in general: Of a few hundred genotyped donors, around 76% clustered with self-reported Caucasian donors.

Remarks on this clone: Its antigen is currently unknown.

A multiplex PCR was run with 60 Vbeta primers and 13 Jbeta primers. Sequenced by immunoSEQ multiplex PCR; TCRdb stores in-frame clones only, minus some. Here the sample spans more than 100,000 clones, approximately 71% being singletons. Germline assignment: CDR1 MNHNS and CDR2 SASEGT. V shed 0 bases and J shed 4 bases, with 12 bases lying between them. The CDR3 contains 16 residues. Whole-study findings and limits: It was reported that TCR beta sequences correctly inferred the HLA-A and HLA-B alleles for most subjects.

Sequencing input: PBMCs. The chain is built from TRBV6-1 and TRBJ1-4; TRBD1 is a possible D gene (6 bases). The sequence was obtained from an older woman in good health and CMV-seronegative. CDR3 protein: CASSEARTVHNEKLFF. CDR3 coding DNA: TGTGCCAGCAGTGAAGCAAGGACAGTACATAATGAAAAACTGTTTTTT.